The clone carrying this T cell receptor (beta chain) showed up many times. This sample was included in a study of regulatory T cells in long-lasting Graves disease. Time point given: persistent/refractory GD, antithyroid drugs over 5 years with positive TRAb. After RNA was extracted from PBMCs, the TCR library was made from it. Trimming stripped 0 bases from V and 7 bases from J, with 13 bases between. Germline V CDR1 and CDR2: SGHDT, YYEEEE. The CDR3 extends over 14 amino acids. Libraries of TCR beta came from iRepertoire HTBI primers plus Arm-PCR of CDR3 regions. Using its own MiXCR run on the multiplex PCR reads, TCRdb lists one record per CDR3 protein. The table has about 460,000 distinct CDR3 sequences, around a fifth seen once.

This chain connects TRBV5-6 to TRBJ1-1; D is uncertain. The sequence was obtained from a female donor with Graves disease. The sequences come from peripheral blood mononuclear cells (PBMCs), collected when the disease was refractory, from a patient treated with antithyroid drugs. Here the CDR3 reads CASSLAAVGGEAFF. The CDR3 region has the DNA TGTGCCAGCAGCTTGGCGGCAGTAGGAGGTGAAGCTTTCTTT.